This T cell receptor (beta chain) was recovered during a study of blood T cell repertoires in COVID-19. Across the study: Samples taken during acute and convalescent COVID-19 were collected in the United States, Italy and Spain. Sources were T cells, B-cell-depleted T cells, or PBMCs; the material itself was cDNA or gDNA.

The CDR3 runs to 16 residues. V lost 4 bases to trimming and J lost 4 bases; unmatched junction nucleotides: 7. The germline V gene has CDR1 SGHNT and CDR2 YYREEE (reference sequence). Authors' data handling: Researchers report that nucleated cell counts were estimated from reference gene primer amplification. Profiled with immunoSEQ multiplex PCR; TCRdb holds only in-frame clones, not every one. The V and J calls and the clone size are those of that table, but D and trimming were determined from the DNA. The sample lists some 250,000 clones; 88% were seen once. The TCR originated in a woman between 35 and 50 years old who had recovered from COVID-19. The rearrangement joins TRBV5-4 to TRBJ1-3; 11 bases align to TRBD1. Sequencing was carried out using peripheral blood. The CDR3 protein is CASSPGTGGRGNTIYF. CDR3 coding DNA: TGTGCCAGCAGCCCCGGGACAGGGGGACGAGGAAACACCATATATTTT.